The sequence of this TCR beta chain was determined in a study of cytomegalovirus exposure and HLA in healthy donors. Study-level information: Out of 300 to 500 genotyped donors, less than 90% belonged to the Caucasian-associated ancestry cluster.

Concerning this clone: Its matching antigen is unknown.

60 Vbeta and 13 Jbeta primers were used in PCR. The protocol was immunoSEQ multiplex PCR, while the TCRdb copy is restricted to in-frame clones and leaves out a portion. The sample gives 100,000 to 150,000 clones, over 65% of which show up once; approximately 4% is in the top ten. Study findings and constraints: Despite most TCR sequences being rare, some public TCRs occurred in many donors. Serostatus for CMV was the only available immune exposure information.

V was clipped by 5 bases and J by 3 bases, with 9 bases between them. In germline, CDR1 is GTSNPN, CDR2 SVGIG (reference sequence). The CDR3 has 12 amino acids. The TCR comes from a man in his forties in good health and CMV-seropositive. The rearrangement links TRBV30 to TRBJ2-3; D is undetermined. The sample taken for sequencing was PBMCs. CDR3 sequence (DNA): TGTGCCTGGGCTAGTCTTACAGATACGCAGTATTTT. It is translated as CAWASLTDTQYF.